The 28 T cell receptor beta chains reported below all come from one sample, sequenced in a study of beta chain features in type 1 diabetes. Expressed TCRB transcripts were sequenced because the entire RNA isolate underwent reverse transcription. Assay used: immunoSEQ multiplex PCR; TCRdb lists only in-frame clones, some missing. The sample carries some 99,000 clones, roughly 43% recorded once. The material sequenced was stem cell memory CD4+ T cells from blood. Every receptor here comes from a woman between 18 and 30 years old in good health.

This chain uses TRBV28 with TRBJ1-1; D not certain. Trimming removed 3 bases at V and 11 bases at J, with 10 bases between. This CDR3 has 11 amino acids. CDR1 and CDR2 from the germline V gene are MDHEN and SYDVKM. The CDR3 DNA reads TGTGCCAGCAGTTTCCCCCCCCCGGCTTTCTTT. It codes for CASSFPPPAFF.

V and J are TRBV28 and TRBJ1-5; possible D gene TRBD1, 5 bases. V was clipped by 1 base and J by 5 bases, with 15 bases between them. The germline V gene encodes CDR1 MDHEN and CDR2 SYDVKM. The CDR3 is 16 amino acids. The CDR3 spells CASSLSFLDTHQPQHF. CDR3 in DNA: TGTGCCAGCAGTTTATCTTTCTTGGACACGCATCAGCCCCAGCATTTT.

This clone was found once. This chain links TRBV6-1 with TRBJ2-1; D is perhaps TRBD2 (6 bases). The CDR3 has 15 residues. V was trimmed by 4 bases and J by 2 bases, leaving 12 bases between them. From germline, CDR1 is MNHNS and CDR2 SASEGT. The CDR3 loop reads CASSVGEVPYNEQFF. The CDR3 nucleotides are TGTGCCAGCAGTGTCGGGGAGGTCCCCTACAATGAGCAGTTCTTC.

The chain couples TRBV7-2 to TRBJ1-2; the D gene is possibly TRBD1 (5 bases). The CDR3 is made up of 15 amino acids. Trimming pared 4 bases from V and 0 bases from J, leaving 12 bases between. The germline CDR1 and CDR2 sequences are SGHTA and FQGNSA. This CDR3 is CASSSPTEANYGYTF. The CDR3 DNA sequence: TGTGCCAGCAGCTCTCCGACAGAAGCTAACTATGGCTACACCTTC.

Here the CDR3 reads CASSPDSNYGYTF. The CDR3, as DNA: TGTGCCAGCAGCCCTGACAGCAACTATGGCTACACCTTC. The chain uses TRBV28 and TRBJ1-2; D is perhaps TRBD1 (5 bases). Germline V gives CDR1 MDHEN, CDR2 SYDVKM. Trimming removed 6 bases at V and 2 bases at J, with 10 bases between. The CDR3 consists of 13 residues.

This chain connects TRBV4-1 to TRBJ2-1; D is possibly TRBD1 (6 bases). The CDR3 is 16 residues long. Trimming shortened V by 1 base and J by 6 bases, and 16 bases separated the two germline ends. Germline CDR1 is MGHRA and CDR2 is YSYEKL. CDR3 in DNA: TGCGCCAGCAGCCAAGGCCGACAGGCTAATCGCAATGAGCAGTTCTTC. Translated, it gives CASSQGRQANRNEQFF.

This chain uses TRBV27 with TRBJ2-5; the match to TRBD1 covers 7 bases. Trimming cost V 3 bases and J 5 bases; bases outside gene matches: 18. CDR1 MNHEY and CDR2 SMNVEV come from the germline V gene (reference sequence). CDR3 length equals 18 residues. CDR3: CASSLTTGAARWGETQYF. CDR3 nucleotide sequence: TGTGCCAGCAGTTTGACCACAGGGGCGGCACGTTGGGGGGAGACCCAGTACTTC.

The J gene is TRBJ2-5, the V gene TRBV4-3, with 8 bases that match TRBD2. The DNA end is a closer match to TRBJ2-7, so the J assignment may be wrong. There are 16 residues in the CDR3. CDR1 and CDR2 (germline): LGHNA, YSLEER. In DNA, the CDR3 is TGCGCCAGCAGCCAAGTTCCCGGGACTAGCTCCTACGAGCAGTACTTC. Its translation is CASSQVPGTSSYEQYF.

The chain links TRBV19 to TRBJ1-1; D is possibly TRBD1 (6 bases). V was shortened by 5 bases and J by 10 bases, with 14 bases between the two germline ends. CDR1 and CDR2 (germline): LNHDA, SQIVND (reference sequence). The length of the CDR3 is 12 residues. The CDR3 DNA sequence: TGTGCCAGTAGTTGGGGGGGCCCGACAGCTTTCTTT. This gives the protein CASSWGGPTAFF.

This clone occurred a few times. The chain carries TRBV7-3 and TRBJ2-1; D is perhaps TRBD2 (6 bases). Trimming took 5 bases from V and 0 from J, leaving 14 bases between them. Germline V gene data show CDR1 as SGHTA and CDR2 as FQGTGA. The CDR3 spans 16 residues. The CDR3 is CASSPRLSGSYNEQFF. In nucleotides, the CDR3 is TGTGCCAGCAGCCCACGACTTAGCGGCTCCTACAATGAGCAGTTCTTC.

This clone was detected ten times or more. The CDR3: CAIRGRGNTEAFF. The CDR3 DNA reads as TGTGCCATCAGGGGCAGGGGGAACACTGAAGCTTTCTTT. The V call is TRBV10-3, the J call TRBJ1-1, with a tentative D call TRBD1 (6 bases). V gave up 6 bases and J gave up 1 base, with 9 bases separating them. The CDR3 loop spans 13 amino acids. Germline loops: CDR1 ENHRY, CDR2 SYGVKD.

In this sample, this clone turned up once. J is TRBJ1-5 and V is TRBV30; maybe TRBD1 (5 bases). In germline, CDR1 is GTSNPN, CDR2 SVGIG (reference sequence). The CDR3 is made up of 13 amino acids. V lost 0 bases to trimming and J lost 5 bases, with 8 bases between them. The CDR3, as DNA: TGTGCCTGGAGTGTTCGGGGGGATCAGCCCCAGCATTTT. Its protein product is CAWSVRGDQPQHF.

This clone was counted only a few times. This chain joins TRBV23-1 and TRBJ2-5, with D possibly being TRBD2 (6 bases). TRBV23-1 is designated an ORF whose function remains uncertain. Trimming removed 4 bases at V and 5 bases at J, with 20 bases between. This CDR3 comprises 16 residues. CDR3 coding DNA: TGCGCCAGCAGTCGCACGTCTAGCGTCAAAAGGGAGACCCAGTACTTC. Encoded protein: CASSRTSSVKRETQYF.

This rearrangement joins TRBV7-8 to TRBJ1-5; 8 positions match TRBD1. The length of the CDR3 is 15 residues. After removal of 0 bases from V and 11 bases from J, the junction contained 9 bases not matched to a gene. Germline V lookup: CDR1 SGHVS, CDR2 FQNEAQ. In DNA, the CDR3 is TGTGCCAGCAGCTTAGCGCGACAGGGGTATCCTACCCAGCATTTT. This gives the protein CASSLARQGYPTQHF.

The chain has TRBV9 and TRBJ2-1; TRBD2 agrees at 10 bases. With 0 bases clipped from V and 5 bases from J, the junction kept 5 bases outside the gene matches. Germline V gene data show CDR1 as SGDLS and CDR2 as YYNGEE. CDR3 length: 16 amino acids. DNA of the CDR3: TGTGCCAGCAGCGTAGCGACTAGCGGGTTCCACAATGAGCAGTTCTTC. This translates into CASSVATSGFHNEQFF.

This chain links TRBV6-5 with TRBJ2-1; D is uncertain. Trimming took 0 bases from V and 0 from J, leaving 9 bases between them. Germline V gene sequence: CDR1 MNHEY, CDR2 SVGAGI. The CDR3 loop spans 16 amino acids. This CDR3 is CASSYSPASSYNEQFF. The CDR3 nucleotides read TGTGCCAGCAGTTACTCCCCCGCGAGCTCCTACAATGAGCAGTTCTTC.

This clone was recorded a few times. The rearrangement joins TRBV6-5 to TRBJ2-1; 9 nucleotides agree with TRBD2. From germline, CDR1 is MNHEY and CDR2 SVGAGI. This CDR3 region has 16 residues. The V segment lost 0 bases and the J segment 7 bases; nucleotides outside the gene matches: 7. The CDR3 reads CASSYSAGGPGNEQFF. In DNA, the CDR3 is TGTGCCAGCAGTTACTCGGCGGGAGGGCCGGGAAATGAGCAGTTCTTC.

This clone was detected only a few times. V usage is TRBV5-1 and J usage is TRBJ2-1; 9 positions agree with TRBD2. V lost 0 bases, J lost 10 bases, and 11 bases stayed unmatched. The germline V gene encodes CDR1 SGHRS and CDR2 YFSETQ. The CDR3 covers 16 residues. The CDR3 DNA is TGCGCCAGCAGCTTGGAAATTTGGACTAGCGTGAACGAGCAGTTCTTC. This codes for CASSLEIWTSVNEQFF.

The chain is built from TRBV11-1 and TRBJ1-2; 8 nucleotides align to TRBD1. There are 15 residues in the CDR3. Germline lookup yields CDR1 SGHAT and CDR2 FQDESV (reference sequence). The V and J ends lost 4 bases and 8 bases, in that order; junction bases with no gene match: 12. Here the CDR3 DNA reads TGTGCCAGCAGCTCCACCTCGACAGGGGCCAAAGGCTACACCTTC. Protein sequence: CASSSTSTGAKGYTF.

The rearrangement joins TRBV5-1 to TRBJ2-7, with 14 bases identical to TRBD2. The ends lost 3 bases at V and 6 bases at J; junction bases unmatched: 5. Germline-derived CDR1 and CDR2 are SGHRS and YFSETQ. The CDR3 extends over 15 amino acids. CDR3 in DNA: TGCGCCAGCAGCTCAATAGGGACTAGCGGGGGCGAGCAGTACTTC. Its protein product is CASSSIGTSGGEQYF.

The rearrangement joins TRBV5-1 to TRBJ2-7; 10 bases line up with TRBD2. V lost 6 bases and J lost 2; bases outside the gene matches: 5. The CDR3 length is 14 residues. Germline V gives CDR1 SGHRS, CDR2 YFSETQ. CDR3 DNA sequence: TGCGCCAGCACGGCTAGCGGGAGCCCCTACGAGCAGTACTTC. It specifies CASTASGSPYEQYF.

This clone is a singleton in its sample. This chain uses TRBV27 with TRBJ2-1; 10 bases line up with TRBD2. The CDR3 contains 16 residues. V gave up 3 bases and J gave up 7 bases; unmatched junction bases: 9. Looked up from germline, CDR1 is MNHEY and CDR2 is SMNVEV (reference sequence). CDR3 nucleotide sequence: TGTGCCAGCAGTTTTAGGACTAGCGGAGACAGAAATGAGCAGTTCTTC. Translating it yields CASSFRTSGDRNEQFF.

A few counts support this clone. CDR3 sequence (DNA): TGTGCCAGCAGGCTCGATTTACAGGGGACAAAAAACATTCAGTACTTC. This codes for CASRLDLQGTKNIQYF. The chain joins TRBV2 to TRBJ2-4, with 7 positions matching TRBD1. This CDR3 comprises 16 residues. The junction had 12 bases not matched to a gene; V was cut back by 6 bases and J by 4 bases. Germline CDR1 SNHLY, CDR2 FYNNEI.

This clone was counted only a few times. V usage is TRBV15 and J usage is TRBJ2-1; D unresolved. Trimming cost V 0 bases and J 4 bases, with 10 bases left between them. Germline V gene data show CDR1 as LNHNV and CDR2 as YYDKDF (reference sequence). This CDR3 has 15 residues. CDR3 protein: CATSRDVAEYNEQFF. CDR3 DNA: TGTGCCACCAGCAGAGATGTGGCAGAATACAATGAGCAGTTCTTC.

V is TRBV9 and J is TRBJ2-5, with 9 bases aligning to TRBD2. CDR1 and CDR2 from the germline V gene are SGDLS and YYNGEE. CDR3 size: 19 residues. J was trimmed by 2 bases and V by 0 bases; bases with no gene match: 14. The DNA of the CDR3 is TGTGCCAGCAGCGTAGCTGGCGGTGGAGGACTAGCGCATCAAGAGACCCAGTACTTC. Translation gives CASSVAGGGGLAHQETQYF.

In this sample, this clone turned up a few times. This chain connects TRBV18 to TRBJ2-5; tentative D call: TRBD1 (5 bases). This CDR3 is built from 13 residues. V shed 6 bases and J shed 1 base, with 9 bases lying between them. CDR1 and CDR2 from the germline V gene are KGHSH and LQKENI. The CDR3, as DNA: TGTGCCAGCTCCAGGGCAACCCAAGAGACCCAGTACTTC. It encodes CASSRATQETQYF.

V gene TRBV30 combines with J gene TRBJ2-7; the D gene is possibly TRBD2 (5 bases). This CDR3 region has 12 residues. The V end was cut by 2 bases, the J end by 6 bases, with 11 bases between. The germline V gene encodes CDR1 GTSNPN and CDR2 SVGIG (reference sequence). The CDR3, as DNA: TGTGCCTGGAGTCAATCCGGGATCGAGCAGTACTTC. Translating gives CAWSQSGIEQYF.

The rearrangement links TRBV28 to TRBJ2-7, with TRBD2 identical over 7 bases. Losses at the gene ends were 3 bases for V and 4 bases for J; bases not matched to a gene: 9. This CDR3 region has 15 residues. Germline CDR1 reads MDHEN; CDR2 reads SYDVKM. The CDR3 loop is CASSFGGSANYEQYF. Here the CDR3 DNA reads TGTGCCAGCAGTTTTGGCGGGAGTGCAAATTACGAGCAGTACTTC.